Shown below are 10 T cell receptor beta chains from a single sample sequenced in a study of molecular identifiers for immune sequencing clone quantification. TCRdb reprocessed the PCR reads via MiXCR and lists one record per CDR3 protein. The top ten clones hold 7.1% of a sample with fewer than 45,000 distinct CDR3 sequences, roughly 18% of them seen once. The sample taken for sequencing was naive CD8+ T cells from blood, with Jurkat cell RNA spiked in. Subset in this sample: FACS-sorted CD8+CD4-CCR7+CD45RA+ naive T cells. The receptors stem from a human donor in good health. Some libraries in this study had Jurkat cell RNA spiked in.

The table lists this clonotype with many counts. The V gene is TRBV27, the J gene TRBJ1-1, with D possibly TRBD1 on 5 matching bases. Germline V CDR1 and CDR2: MNHEY, SMNVEV (reference sequence). Trimming left V 3 bases short and J 0 bases short, with 8 bases between. There are 14 residues in the CDR3. Here the CDR3 reads CASSLGLMNTEAFF. CDR3 DNA sequence: TGTGCCAGCAGTTTGGGACTAATGAACACTGAAGCTTTCTTT.

As for this clonotype: Sequence at one end of the junction differs from germline and may be a read error. The chain recombines TRBV28 with TRBJ2-2; possibly TRBD2 for D (6 bases). CDR1 MDHEN and CDR2 SYDVKM come from the germline V gene. The CDR3 consists of 15 residues. The CDR3 nucleotides read TGTGCCAGCAGTTTACACAGCGCGAACACCGGGGGGCTGTTTTTT. As protein: CASSLHSANTGGLFF.

This clonotype was detected ten times or more. The chain is built from TRBV14 and TRBJ2-3; 7 positions match TRBD2. The V gene's germline CDR1 is SGHDN and CDR2 FVKESK. The CDR3 sequence is 17 residues long. V shed 3 bases and J 0 bases; nucleotides not matched to a gene: 9. DNA for the CDR3: TGTGCCAGCAGCCATGGATTTGGGCGGGAGAGCACAGATACGCAGTATTTT. Its translation: CASSHGFGRESTDTQYF.

This clonotype was observed a handful of times. This sequence may be a read error, since a much larger clone differs from it by one base. V is TRBV7-6 and J is TRBJ1-5; D is perhaps TRBD1 (6 bases). Deletions cut 3 bases from V and 3 bases from J, with 21 bases between. This CDR3 region has 18 residues. Germline assignment: CDR1 SGHVS and CDR2 FNYEAQ. CDR3 residues: CASSLSPIWGLNNQPQHF. The CDR3, as DNA: TGTGCCAGCAGCTTGTCTCCCATCTGGGGGCTAAACAATCAGCCCCAGCATTTT.

Turning to this clonotype: The CDR3 does not end in the conserved phenylalanine or tryptophan, so this is likely a read error. The V gene is TRBV12-3 or TRBV12-4, the J gene TRBJ1-1; possibly TRBD1 for D (5 bases). The CDR3 loop spans 14 amino acids. Trimming stripped 3 bases from V and 2 bases from J, with 10 bases between. DNA of the CDR3: TGTGCCAGCAGTTTCGGAGGGGTAAACACTGAAGCTTTCCTT. Its translation is CASSFGGVNTEAFL.

In this sample, this clonotype turned up many times. The chain couples TRBV29-1 to TRBJ2-2; 10 nucleotides line up with TRBD2. The CDR3 contains 13 residues. CDR1 is SQVTM, CDR2 ANQGSEA, per germline. J gave up 7 bases and V 7 bases, and 6 bases lay outside the gene matches. CDR3: CSALAGVSGELFF. CDR3 in DNA: TGCAGCGCCCTAGCGGGAGTTAGCGGGGAGCTGTTTTTT.

This clonotype turned up a few times. The chain uses TRBV5-4 and TRBJ2-1; D is perhaps TRBD2 (6 bases). Trimming took 3 bases from V and 8 from J, leaving 12 bases between them. This CDR3 region has 13 residues. Germline V CDR1 and CDR2: SGHNT, YYREEE (reference sequence). CDR3 region: CASSSVPSDEQFF. Written as DNA, the CDR3 is TGTGCCAGCAGCTCCGTGCCTAGCGATGAGCAGTTCTTC.

This clonotype was recorded many times. The chain joins TRBV14 to TRBJ2-1; D could derive from TRBD1 or TRBD2 (5 bases each). Per the germline V gene, CDR1 is SGHDN and CDR2 is FVKESK. The germline V and J ends were trimmed by 3 bases and 7 bases, with 13 bases remaining between them. CDR3 length equals 14 residues. The CDR3 bases are TGTGCCAGCAGCCATCAGGGCGGAGGTAATGAGCAGTTCTTC. Its protein is CASSHQGGGNEQFF.

This clonotype appeared many times. The chain joins TRBV7-9 to TRBJ1-5; possibly TRBD1 for D (5 bases). The CDR3 sequence is 16 residues long. Germline lookup yields CDR1 SEHNR and CDR2 FQNEAQ (reference sequence). Deletions cut 3 bases from V and 5 bases from J, with 17 bases between. This CDR3 is CASSFGGRQPDQPQHF. In DNA form, the CDR3 reads TGTGCCAGCAGCTTTGGCGGCCGACAGCCTGATCAGCCCCAGCATTTT.

A few counts support this clonotype. The chain has TRBV20-1 and TRBJ2-7, with 11 bases that match TRBD2. The CDR3 is made up of 17 amino acids. Germline values: CDR1 DFQATT, CDR2 SNEGSKA (reference sequence). Trimming took 0 bases from V and 0 from J; bases not matched to a gene: 7. The CDR3 nucleotides are TGCAGTGCTAGAGACCGAACCGGGACTAGCGGCTCCTACGAGCAGTACTTC. It encodes CSARDRTGTSGSYEQYF.